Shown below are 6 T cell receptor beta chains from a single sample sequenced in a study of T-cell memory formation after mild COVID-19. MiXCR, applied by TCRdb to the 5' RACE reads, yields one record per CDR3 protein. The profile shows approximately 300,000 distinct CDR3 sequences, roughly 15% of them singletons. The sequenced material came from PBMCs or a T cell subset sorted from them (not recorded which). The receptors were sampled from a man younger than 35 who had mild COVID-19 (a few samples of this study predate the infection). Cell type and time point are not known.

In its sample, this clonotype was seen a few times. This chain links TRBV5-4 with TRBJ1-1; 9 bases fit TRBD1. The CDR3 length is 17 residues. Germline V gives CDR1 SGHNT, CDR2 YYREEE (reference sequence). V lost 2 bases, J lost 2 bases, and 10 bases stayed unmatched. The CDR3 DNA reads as TGTGCCAGCAGCTTAGGGACAGGGTCGTTTGGAAACACTGAAGCTTTCTTT. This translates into CASSLGTGSFGNTEAFF.

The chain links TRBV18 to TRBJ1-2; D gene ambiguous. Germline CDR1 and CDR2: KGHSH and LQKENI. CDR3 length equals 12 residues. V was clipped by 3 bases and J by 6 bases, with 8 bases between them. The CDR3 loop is CASSPGEHGYTF. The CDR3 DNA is TGTGCCAGCTCACCTGGGGAGCATGGCTACACCTTC.

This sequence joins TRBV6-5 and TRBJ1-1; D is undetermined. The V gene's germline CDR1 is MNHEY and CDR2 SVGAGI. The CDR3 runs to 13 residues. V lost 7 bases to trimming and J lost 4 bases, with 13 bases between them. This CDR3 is CASTQAWGTEAFF. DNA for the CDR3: TGTGCCAGCACTCAGGCGTGGGGCACTGAAGCTTTCTTT.

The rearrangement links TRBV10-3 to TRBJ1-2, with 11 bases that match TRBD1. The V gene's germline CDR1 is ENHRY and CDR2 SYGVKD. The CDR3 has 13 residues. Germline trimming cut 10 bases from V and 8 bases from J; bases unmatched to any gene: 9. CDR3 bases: TGTGCCACCTACCCGGACAGGGGGCAAGGCTACACCTTC. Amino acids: CATYPDRGQGYTF.

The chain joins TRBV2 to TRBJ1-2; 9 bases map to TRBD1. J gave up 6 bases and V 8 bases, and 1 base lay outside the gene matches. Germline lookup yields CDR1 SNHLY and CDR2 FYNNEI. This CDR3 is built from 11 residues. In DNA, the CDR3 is TGTGCCAGCGGACAGGGGCATGGCTACACCTTC. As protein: CASGQGHGYTF.

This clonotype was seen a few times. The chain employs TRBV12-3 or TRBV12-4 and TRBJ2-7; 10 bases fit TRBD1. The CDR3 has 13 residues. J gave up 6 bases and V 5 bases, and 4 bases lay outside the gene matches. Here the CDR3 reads CASSKTGGGEQYV. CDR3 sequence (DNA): TGTGCCAGCAGTAAGACAGGGGGCGGCGAGCAGTACGTC.